Detailed here is one TCR beta chain. This entry comes from a study of cytomegalovirus exposure and HLA in healthy donors. The PCR contained 60 Vbeta and 13 Jbeta primers. Assay used: immunoSEQ multiplex PCR; TCRdb lists only in-frame clones, some missing. The data show fewer than 200,000 clones, with 75% to 90% seen just once and 4.5% held by the top ten. This CDR3 is 14 amino acids long. Germline V gives CDR1 SGHNT, CDR2 YENEEA. V lost 1 base to trimming and J lost 0 bases, with 6 bases between them. The chain combines TRBV11-3 with TRBJ2-5; D is undetermined. The clonotype was recovered from a woman between 45 and 60 years old in good health and CMV-seropositive. The sequencing input was PBMCs. Here the CDR3 reads CASSLVGYQETQYF. The DNA of the CDR3 is TGTGCCAGCAGCTTAGTCGGGTACCAAGAGACCCAGTACTTC.